The 30 T cell receptor beta chains reported below all come from one sample, sequenced in a study of early T cells in non-severe SARS-CoV-2 infection (dated by TCRdb to about 2021). Libraries came from 5' RACE. The listed sequencing device is NextSeq 500. Using fastp at Q25 and MiXCR, TCRdb reprocessed the public reads and kept productive beta chains. All rows with the same CDR3 protein become a single entry with the most common DNA and genes. This sample has about 68,000 distinct CDR3 sequences in its table, and more than 10% of those were observed once. The ten largest account for approximately 1.7% of the sample. Source material: whole blood. The receptors derive from an adult who was a healthcare worker with PCR-confirmed SARS-CoV-2 infection or an uninfected control (not recorded which).

This chain uses TRBV6-6 with TRBJ2-2, with D hard to call. Germline V CDR1 and CDR2: MNHNY, SVGAGI (reference sequence). V shed 6 bases and J shed 5 bases, with 10 bases lying between them. CDR3 length equals 13 residues. CDR3 loop: CASSPDRTGELFF. DNA for the CDR3: TGTGCCAGCAGCCCCGACCGAACCGGGGAGCTGTTTTTT.

This chain connects TRBV20-1 to TRBJ2-1, with 10 bases fitting TRBD2. The CDR3 extends over 16 amino acids. Per germline, CDR1 DFQATT and CDR2 SNEGSKA (reference sequence). J was trimmed by 5 bases and V by 2 bases; bases with no gene match: 9. This chain's CDR3 is CSARSVLAGDHNEQFF. DNA of the CDR3: TGCAGTGCTAGATCGGTCCTAGCGGGAGACCACAATGAGCAGTTCTTC.

This clonotype was counted at least ten times. The chain combines TRBV7-2 with TRBJ2-5; D ambiguous. The germline CDR1 and CDR2 sequences are SGHTA and FQGNSA. The CDR3 runs to 16 residues. V shed 5 bases and J shed 0 bases, with 16 bases lying between them. CDR3 amino acids: CASSARTWLNQETQYF. DNA of the CDR3: TGTGCCAGCAGCGCCCGCACCTGGCTCAACCAAGAGACCCAGTACTTC.

This clonotype appeared many times. The V gene is TRBV11-2, the J gene TRBJ2-5; the D is unclear. CDR3 length: 12 amino acids. Trimming pared 2 bases from V and 5 bases from J, leaving 6 bases between. From germline, CDR1 is SGHAT and CDR2 FQNNGV. CDR3 sequence: CASSLLQETQYF. The CDR3 DNA reads as TGTGCCAGCAGCTTACTGCAGGAGACCCAGTACTTC.

The sample holds many counts of this clonotype. The chain couples TRBV20-1 to TRBJ2-4; 12 bases map to TRBD2. Losses at the gene ends were 5 bases for V and 1 base for J; bases not matched to a gene: 3. This CDR3 has 15 residues. Germline CDR1 is DFQATT and CDR2 is SNEGSKA (reference sequence). The CDR3 loop reads CSAPLAGGAKNIQYF. CDR3 DNA: TGCAGTGCTCCTCTAGCGGGGGGGGCCAAAAACATTCAGTACTTC.

A few counts support this clonotype. The V gene is TRBV12-5, the J gene TRBJ2-7; unclear D gene. The CDR3 length is 13 residues. Between the trimmed V and J ends, which lost 5 bases and 3 bases, there was a span of 11 bases. From germline, CDR1 is LGHNT and CDR2 FRNRAP. The CDR3 spells CASGPAAGYEQYF. The CDR3, as DNA: TGTGCTAGTGGTCCCGCGGCCGGCTACGAGCAGTACTTC.

This clonotype was observed a handful of times. The J gene is TRBJ2-3, the V gene TRBV10-3; a weak D match, TRBD1 (7 bases). Germline V gene lookup returns CDR1 ENHRY and CDR2 SYGVKD. Trimming removed 10 bases at V and 4 bases at J, with 15 bases between. CDR3 length: 13 residues. This CDR3 reads CATGGPTADTQYF. The CDR3 coding sequence is TGTGCCACAGGGGGGCCGACGGCAGATACGCAGTATTTT.

This clonotype was seen only a few times. The chain uses TRBV18 and TRBJ2-5; 10 bases line up with TRBD2. This CDR3 has 16 amino acids. Losses at the gene ends were 3 bases for V and 2 bases for J; bases not matched to a gene: 6. The germline V gene has CDR1 KGHSH and CDR2 LQKENI. CDR3 sequence reads: CASSPLAGGSQETQYF. The CDR3 DNA reads as TGTGCCAGCTCACCTTTAGCGGGGGGCTCACAAGAGACCCAGTACTTC.

This clonotype has a handful of counts. V gene TRBV14 combines with J gene TRBJ2-7; D unclear. CDR3 length: 13 residues. CDR1 SGHDN and CDR2 FVKESK come from the germline V gene. V lost 0 bases and J lost 9, with 12 bases in between. Written as DNA, the CDR3 is TGTGCCAGCAGCCAAGATAGTAGAACCGGGCAGTACTTC. This encodes CASSQDSRTGQYF.

This clonotype was recorded many times. The rearrangement joins TRBV3-1 to TRBJ1-3; D gene ambiguous. Germline V gene sequence: CDR1 LGHDT, CDR2 YNNKEL (reference sequence). This CDR3 has 16 residues. Trimming cost V 4 bases and J 0 bases, with 13 bases left between them. The CDR3 DNA sequence: TGTGCCAGCAGCCGTACTCCGGGGTCCTCTGGAAACACCATATATTTT. This sequence encodes CASSRTPGSSGNTIYF.

This clonotype was seen at least ten times. This chain links TRBV12-3 or TRBV12-4 with TRBJ1-2, with D possibly matching TRBD1 (6 bases). V was trimmed by 1 base and J by 7 bases, leaving 19 bases between them. This CDR3 has 16 residues. The DNA for the CDR3 is TGTGCCAGCAGTTTAGGGCGTACCGGGGGCGCAGGTGGCTACACCTTC. This translates into CASSLGRTGGAGGYTF.

This clonotype was counted ten times or more. The chain links TRBV15 to TRBJ2-3; 10 nucleotides agree with TRBD2. The trim removed 2 bases at V and 1 base at J, leaving 6 bases unmatched. The CDR3 length is 17 residues. Germline assignment: CDR1 LNHNV and CDR2 YYDKDF (reference sequence). As DNA, the CDR3 is TGTGCCACCAGCAGACGCATAGGACTAGCGGGCACAGATACGCAGTATTTT. Its translation: CATSRRIGLAGTDTQYF.

This clonotype has a count of ten or more. The CDR3 DNA is TGTGCCAGCAGCTTACCCCAGGGCGCATTCAGCTCCTACAATGAGCAGTTCTTC. Its translation is CASSLPQGAFSSYNEQFF. This chain uses TRBV7-9 with TRBJ2-1; D perhaps matches TRBD1 (5 bases). The CDR3 spans 18 residues. Germline V gene data show CDR1 as SEHNR and CDR2 as FQNEAQ (reference sequence). Trimming took off 2 bases at V and 0 bases at J, with 17 bases between the two ends.

This clonotype was seen more than once but under ten times. This chain joins TRBV4-1 and TRBJ1-5; D uncertain. The V end was cut by 1 base, the J end by 5 bases, with 12 bases between. The CDR3 extends over 15 amino acids. Per the germline V gene, CDR1 is MGHRA and CDR2 is YSYEKL. This chain's CDR3 is CASSQALLEDQPQHF. In nucleotides, the CDR3 is TGCGCCAGCAGCCAAGCACTACTTGAGGATCAGCCCCAGCATTTT.

This clonotype was found a few times. The chain couples TRBV20-1 to TRBJ2-7; 7 positions agree with TRBD1. This CDR3 has 13 residues. Germline CDR1 and CDR2: DFQATT and SNEGSKA (reference sequence). CDR3 protein: CSAEQGNHYEQYF. CDR3 nucleotide sequence: TGCAGCGCAGAACAGGGGAACCACTACGAGCAGTACTTC.

The rearrangement joins TRBV23-1 to TRBJ2-5, with 9 bases lining up with TRBD1. TRBV23-1 is known as an ORF, though its function is uncertain. Germline trimming cut 4 bases from V and 7 bases from J; bases unmatched to any gene: 13. The CDR3 loop spans 16 amino acids. CDR3 region: CASSPRPTGGAGTQYF. The CDR3 nucleotides are TGCGCCAGCAGTCCCCGTCCTACAGGGGGCGCCGGGACCCAGTACTTC.

This clonotype was found a few times. V and J are TRBV6-6 and TRBJ1-2; D uncertain. Looked up from germline, CDR1 is MNHNY and CDR2 is SVGAGI (reference sequence). V lost 4 bases to trimming and J lost 4 bases, with 10 bases between them. The CDR3 runs 13 residues. The CDR3: CASSSQILYGYTF. CDR3 bases: TGTGCCAGCAGTTCGCAGATTCTCTATGGCTACACCTTC.

This clonotype was recorded at least ten times. This rearrangement joins TRBV7-9 to TRBJ1-1; D gene uncertain. The CDR3 totals 17 residues. Trimming took 2 bases from V and 2 from J, leaving 18 bases between them. CDR1 is SEHNR, CDR2 FQNEAQ, per germline (reference sequence). The CDR3 DNA reads as TGTGCCAGCAGCTTAACAGCGTGGGGTTTCGGTAACACTGAAGCTTTCTTT. Amino acid sequence: CASSLTAWGFGNTEAFF. Variable domain in full (rest from reference TRBV7-9 and TRBJ1-1): DTGVSQNPRHKITKRGQNVTFRCDPISEHNRLYWYRQTLGQGPEFLTYFQNEAQLEKSRLLSDRFSAERPKGSFSTLEIQRTEQGDSAMYLCASSLTAWGFGNTEAFFGQGTRLTVV.

This clonotype was counted many times. The rearrangement links TRBV15 to TRBJ2-2; TRBD2 matches 11 bases. Per the germline V gene, CDR1 is LNHNV and CDR2 is YYDKDF (reference sequence). The CDR3 has 15 amino acids. V shed 0 bases and J 6 bases; nucleotides not matched to a gene: 0. CDR3 amino acids: CATSRDSGGAGELFF. The CDR3 bases are TGTGCCACCAGCAGAGATAGCGGGGGGGCCGGGGAGCTGTTTTTT.

The chain is built from TRBV18 and TRBJ1-6; maybe TRBD1 (6 bases). Germline assignment: CDR1 KGHSH and CDR2 LQKENI. The CDR3 loop spans 16 amino acids. Trimming took 6 bases from V and 0 from J, leaving 12 bases between them. CDR3 in amino acids: CASSQGISSYNSPLHF. CDR3 bases: TGTGCCAGCTCTCAGGGGATAAGCTCCTATAATTCACCCCTCCACTTT.

The chain uses TRBV12-3 or TRBV12-4 and TRBJ2-1; no clear D. The CDR3 is made up of 15 amino acids. The ends were cut back, 7 bases at V and 1 base at J, with 14 bases in the middle. The CDR3 spells CASTPLIPSYNEQFF. CDR3 sequence (DNA): TGTGCCAGCACCCCACTCATACCTTCCTACAATGAGCAGTTCTTC.

CDR3 in amino acids: CASSILTGGGYEQYF. In nucleotides, the CDR3 is TGTGCCAGCAGCATACTAACGGGGGGCGGCTACGAGCAGTACTTC. The chain joins TRBV5-8 to TRBJ2-7; D perhaps matches TRBD2 (7 bases). CDR1 is SGHTS and CDR2 is YDEGEE in the germline V gene. Trimming left V 4 bases short and J 3 bases short, with 17 bases between. The CDR3 loop spans 15 amino acids.

J is TRBJ2-3 and V is TRBV6-5; 15 positions agree with TRBD2. V lost 1 base and J lost 3; bases outside the gene matches: 2. This CDR3 has 17 residues. Germline-derived CDR1 and CDR2 are MNHEY and SVGAGI. DNA of the CDR3: TGTGCCAGCAGTTACTTGGGACTAGCGGGGGGTACAGATACGCAGTATTTT. It encodes CASSYLGLAGGTDTQYF.

In DNA, the CDR3 is TGTGCCAGCAGTGATTTTGCCACAGCAATGAACAATGAGCAGTTCTTC. Encoded protein: CASSDFATAMNNEQFF. V and J are TRBV6-4 and TRBJ2-1, with D hard to call. This CDR3 contains 16 residues. Between the trimmed V and J ends, which lost 3 bases and 5 bases, there was a span of 17 bases. CDR1 MRHNA and CDR2 SNTAGT come from the germline V gene.

The sample holds a few counts of this clonotype. The chain is built from TRBV6-5 and TRBJ2-2; 9 bases align to TRBD2. This CDR3 has 16 residues. The germline gives CDR1 MNHEY, CDR2 SVGAGI. The V gene end was trimmed by 4 bases and the J gene end by 3 bases; junction bases not matched to a gene: 6. The CDR3 loop is CASSSAGGLHTGELFF. The CDR3 DNA is TGTGCCAGCAGTTCGGCGGGGGGGCTGCACACCGGGGAGCTGTTTTTT.

This clonotype was seen at least ten times. The chain recombines TRBV7-8 with TRBJ2-1; TRBD1 is a possible D gene (5 bases). The CDR3 totals 18 residues. CDR1 is SGHVS and CDR2 is FQNEAQ in the germline V gene. V was cut by 2 bases and J by 7 bases, with 24 bases left in between. The CDR3 sequence is CASSLQSRLVRRVNEQFF. CDR3 bases: TGTGCCAGCAGCTTACAATCACGCTTGGTCCGCAGGGTTAATGAGCAGTTCTTC.

This chain links TRBV5-8 with TRBJ2-6; tentative D call: TRBD1 (6 bases). This CDR3 has 18 amino acids. CDR1 and CDR2 (germline): SGHTS, YDEGEE. V shed 4 bases and J shed 2 bases, with 19 bases lying between them. The CDR3 bases are TGTGCCAGCAGCCGGCCCGGGACACCGGGCGCTGGGGCCAACGTCCTGACTTTC. It specifies CASSRPGTPGAGANVLTF.

The rearrangement joins TRBV20-1 to TRBJ1-5, with a possible D match to TRBD1 (5 bases). V was shortened by 4 bases and J by 0 bases, with 25 bases between the two germline ends. This CDR3 is 19 amino acids long. CDR1 DFQATT and CDR2 SNEGSKA come from the germline V gene (reference sequence). The CDR3 region has the DNA TGCAGTGCTACCGACTCCGCTCCCCCAACGACAGCTAGCAATCAGCCCCAGCATTTT. It specifies CSATDSAPPTTASNQPQHF.

This clonotype has only a few counts. The chain links TRBV18 to TRBJ2-1; D gene uncertain. The V gene lost 0 bases and the J gene lost 6 bases, with 9 bases spanning the gap. The length of the CDR3 is 14 residues. The germline V gene has CDR1 KGHSH and CDR2 LQKENI. CDR3 protein: CASSPPPSPNEQFF. CDR3 DNA: TGTGCCAGCTCACCACCTCCCTCCCCCAATGAGCAGTTCTTC.

In its sample, this clonotype was seen many times. V gene TRBV12-3 or TRBV12-4 combines with J gene TRBJ2-1, with D hard to call. This CDR3 has 13 residues. With 5 bases removed from V and 4 bases from J, the gap between germline ends came to 9 bases. This CDR3 is CASSPRRYNEQFF. In nucleotides, the CDR3 is TGTGCCAGCAGTCCCCGACGGTACAATGAGCAGTTCTTC.